Following are 8 T cell receptor beta chains from one sample sequenced in a study of regulatory T cells in long-lasting Graves disease. Arm-PCR of CDR3 regions with iRepertoire HTBI primers generated TCR beta libraries. TCRdb re-called the multiplex PCR reads through MiXCR, storing one row per CDR3 protein. The data show roughly 500,000 distinct CDR3 sequences, 13% seen once. The time point is: newly diagnosed GD, antithyroid drugs for less than 3 months. The TCR library was prepared using RNA isolated from PBMCs. These data also featured in a second study, about T cells in Graves' hyperthyroidism and ophthalmopathy.

Sequenced here: peripheral blood mononuclear cells (PBMCs), sampled at new diagnosis, from a patient treated with antithyroid drugs. These receptors were collected from a man aged 25 to 40 with Graves disease.

This clonotype has at least ten counts. This sequence joins TRBV5-1 and TRBJ2-2, with TRBD1 as a possible D gene (6 bases). The CDR3 consists of 15 residues. The germline V and J ends were trimmed by 4 bases and 6 bases, with 16 bases remaining between them. Per germline, CDR1 SGHRS and CDR2 YFSETQ. The CDR3 reads CASSSGQSGSGELFF. The CDR3 DNA follows: TGCGCCAGCAGCAGTGGACAGTCGGGTTCCGGGGAGCTGTTTTTT.

Concerning this clonotype: An end of the junction does not agree with germline; a read error may underlie this. J is TRBJ1-4 and V is TRBV30; TRBD1 aligns across 8 bases. The germline V gene has CDR1 GTSNPN and CDR2 SVGIG (reference sequence). This CDR3 comprises 15 residues. DNA for the CDR3: TGTGCCAGGAGTAATCCGGGACAGGTGAATGAAAAACTGTTTTTT. It codes for CARSNPGQVNEKLFF. Using reference TRBV30 and TRBJ1-4 for the parts outside the CDR3, the full variable domain is SQTIHQWPATLVQPVGSPLSLECTVEGTSNPNLYWYRQAAGRGLQLLFYSVGIGQISSEVPQNLSASRPQDRQFILSSKKLLLSDSGFYLCARSNPGQVNEKLFFGSGTQLSVL.

This clonotype was detected many times. J is TRBJ1-1 and V is TRBV12-3 or TRBV12-4; a weak D match, TRBD1 (6 bases). The CDR3 totals 16 residues. The V end was cut by 8 bases, the J end by 3 bases, with 22 bases between. The CDR3 sequence is CASYSPEGGWDTEAFF. The CDR3 DNA follows: TGTGCCAGCTACTCACCCGAGGGGGGCTGGGACACTGAAGCTTTCTTT.

The rearrangement links TRBV3-1 to TRBJ2-1; 16 nucleotides line up with TRBD2. Germline assignment: CDR1 LGHDT and CDR2 YNNKEL (reference sequence). J was trimmed by 2 bases and V by 7 bases; bases with no gene match: 2. This CDR3 region has 16 residues. The CDR3 here is CASKGLAGGPYNEQFF. Here the CDR3 DNA reads TGTGCCAGCAAGGGACTAGCGGGAGGGCCCTACAATGAGCAGTTCTTC.

This clonotype showed up many times. The J gene is TRBJ2-1, the V gene TRBV10-3; perhaps TRBD1 as D (5 bases). CDR1 and CDR2 (germline): ENHRY, SYGVKD. V was clipped by 11 bases and J by 8 bases, with 13 bases between them. The CDR3 covers 11 residues. CDR3 sequence: CAGGRQHEQFF. The CDR3 nucleotides read TGTGCCGGCGGTAGACAGCATGAGCAGTTCTTC.

This clonotype was observed at least ten times. The rearrangement uses TRBV27 and TRBJ1-5; no reliable D call. The CDR3 spans 13 residues. Trimming shortened V by 6 bases and J by 2 bases, and 8 bases separated the two germline ends. Per germline, CDR1 MNHEY and CDR2 SMNVEV (reference sequence). In DNA form, the CDR3 reads TGTGCCAGCAGCAACATTGGCAATCAGCCCCAGCATTTT. Its translation is CASSNIGNQPQHF.

This clonotype was seen many times. This chain connects TRBV5-1 to TRBJ2-3; 9 nucleotides align to TRBD2. Losses at the gene ends were 2 bases for V and 2 bases for J; bases not matched to a gene: 6. CDR1 and CDR2 from the germline V gene are SGHRS and YFSETQ. The CDR3 covers 16 residues. CDR3: CASSFLTSGYTDTQYF. The DNA of the CDR3 is TGCGCCAGCAGCTTTTTGACTAGCGGTTACACAGATACGCAGTATTTT.

This clonotype was recorded many times. This chain uses TRBV7-2 with TRBJ2-1, with 7 positions matching TRBD2. The germline CDR1 and CDR2 sequences are SGHTA and FQGNSA. The CDR3 covers 14 residues. The junction had 3 bases not matched to a gene; V was cut back by 3 bases and J by 4 bases. The DNA for the CDR3 is TGTGCCAGCAGCTTCCTAGCGGAATACAATGAGCAGTTCTTC. This sequence encodes CASSFLAEYNEQFF.